The 26 T cell receptor beta chains below were found in one sample sequenced in a study of T cell responses to AZD1222 COVID-19 vaccine. Assay: immunoSEQ multiplex PCR; the TCRdb copy retains only in-frame clones and omits some. The profile shows some 140,000 clones, 85% to 95% of them singletons. The sample here was peripheral blood, taken on day 0 of AZD1222 vaccination. All receptors come from an adult in good health.

This sequence joins TRBV19 and TRBJ1-2; D is uncertain. Germline values: CDR1 LNHDA, CDR2 SQIVND (reference sequence). V gave up 8 bases and J gave up 9 bases, with 7 bases separating them. The CDR3 runs to 9 residues. Here the CDR3 DNA reads TGTGCCAGTGGAGACAGCTACACCTTC. It codes for CASGDSYTF.

Only a few counts were recorded for this clone. The J gene is TRBJ1-2, the V gene TRBV28; TRBD1 is a possible D gene (5 bases). Germline V CDR1 and CDR2: MDHEN, SYDVKM. CDR3 length: 15 residues. The germline V and J ends were trimmed by 7 bases and 4 bases, with 19 bases remaining between them. As DNA, the CDR3 is TGTGCCAGCACTGGACACCAGTCTTTTTCCTATGGCTACACCTTC. This encodes CASTGHQSFSYGYTF.

V gene TRBV5-8 combines with J gene TRBJ1-5, with no clear D. The CDR3 has 15 amino acids. V lost 3 bases and J lost 0, with 10 bases in between. Per the germline V gene, CDR1 is SGHTS and CDR2 is YDEGEE. Here the CDR3 reads CASSSRTYSNQPQHF. The CDR3 bases are TGTGCCAGCAGCTCCAGGACTTATAGCAATCAGCCCCAGCATTTT.

This rearrangement joins TRBV5-4 to TRBJ2-4; maybe TRBD2 (7 bases). Germline assignment: CDR1 SGHNT and CDR2 YYREEE (reference sequence). V was cut by 4 bases and J by 8 bases, with 16 bases left in between. This CDR3 comprises 14 residues. CDR3 sequence: CASSMNREGDIQYF. CDR3 DNA sequence: TGTGCCAGCAGCATGAACAGGGAGGGGGACATTCAGTACTTC.

This clone was seen only once. The J gene is TRBJ1-4, the V gene TRBV2; maybe TRBD1 (5 bases). CDR3 length: 14 residues. The germline V and J ends were trimmed by 5 bases and 11 bases, with 18 bases remaining between them. CDR1 is SNHLY and CDR2 is FYNNEI in the germline V gene. CDR3 nucleotide sequence: TGTGCCAGCAGTACCGCGGGACGTTTAGAGAAACTGTTTTTT. Translated: CASSTAGRLEKLFF.

The CDR3 loop is CASIKLGTEAFF. The CDR3 DNA follows: TGTGCCAGCATTAAACTCGGGACAGAAGCTTTCTTT. This chain uses TRBV12-3 or TRBV12-4 with TRBJ1-1; weak D call: TRBD1 (6 bases). The CDR3 covers 12 residues. Deletions cut 7 bases from V and 8 bases from J, with 14 bases between.

The V gene is TRBV11-2, the J gene TRBJ2-7, with D uncertain. The CDR3 loop spans 10 amino acids. Germline CDR1 SGHAT, CDR2 FQNNGV. The ends were cut back, 6 bases at V and 3 bases at J, with 3 bases in the middle. CDR3 sequence reads: CASSNYEQYF. The DNA of the CDR3 is TGTGCCAGCAGTAACTACGAGCAGTACTTC.

The chain has TRBV20-1 and TRBJ2-3; perhaps TRBD2 as D (5 bases). This CDR3 is built from 11 residues. CDR1 is DFQATT and CDR2 is SNEGSKA in the germline V gene (reference sequence). The V end lost 5 bases, the J end lost 6 bases, and 9 bases lay between the germline ends. The CDR3 protein is CSASERDTQYF. The CDR3 coding sequence is TGCAGTGCTTCCGAGCGGGATACGCAGTATTTT.

This clone was picked up one time. Distinct nucleotide sequences in the sample also encode this CDR3. This chain uses TRBV5-1 with TRBJ1-2; 7 bases align to TRBD1. CDR1 SGHRS and CDR2 YFSETQ come from the germline V gene. Trimming cost V 4 bases and J 3 bases; bases outside gene matches: 3. This CDR3 contains 13 residues. The CDR3 bases are TGCGCCAGCAGCCTAGGACAGGACTATGGCTACACCTTC. Translated, it gives CASSLGQDYGYTF.

CDR3 amino acids: CASTPKAGGIDTQYF. CDR3 DNA sequence: TGCGCCAGCACACCTAAAGCGGGAGGTATAGATACGCAGTATTTT. The rearrangement joins TRBV5-1 to TRBJ2-3; 9 nucleotides line up with TRBD2. The V and J ends lost 6 bases and 5 bases, in that order; junction bases with no gene match: 10. CDR3 size: 15 residues. Germline values: CDR1 SGHRS, CDR2 YFSETQ.

The V call is TRBV7-9, the J call TRBJ1-2; 10 bases match TRBD1. CDR3 length: 15 amino acids. The V segment lost 5 bases and the J segment 6 bases; nucleotides outside the gene matches: 9. Germline CDR1 and CDR2: SEHNR and FQNEAQ (reference sequence). CDR3 sequence (DNA): TGTGCCAGCAGCGAGAGACAGGGGGCTTCGGATGGCTACACCTTC. This codes for CASSERQGASDGYTF.

The rearrangement links TRBV5-6 to TRBJ1-5; possible D gene TRBD1, 5 bases. Deletions cut 1 base from V and 2 bases from J, with 10 bases between. Looked up from germline, CDR1 is SGHDT and CDR2 is YYEEEE. The CDR3 spans 15 residues. CDR3 nucleotides: TGTGCCAGCAGCTTGAGGGGAGTAGGCAATCAGCCCCAGCATTTT. It is translated as CASSLRGVGNQPQHF.

The chain has TRBV18 and TRBJ2-6; 9 nucleotides match TRBD1. Germline CDR1 is KGHSH and CDR2 is LQKENI. V was clipped by 3 bases and J by 0 bases; unmatched bases: 9. The CDR3 is 19 amino acids. In DNA form, the CDR3 reads TGTGCCAGCTCACCGAGTATGGGACAGGGTCACTCTGGGGCCAACGTCCTGACTTTC. Its translation is CASSPSMGQGHSGANVLTF.

Only one count was recorded for this clone. The chain is built from TRBV19 and TRBJ1-4, with D tentatively TRBD1 (6 bases). This CDR3 has 15 amino acids. From germline, CDR1 is LNHDA and CDR2 SQIVND (reference sequence). V gave up 6 bases and J gave up 4 bases, with 15 bases separating them. DNA for the CDR3: TGTGCCAGTAGGACCCCGGGACAAAGTAATGAAAAACTGTTTTTT. Translating gives CASRTPGQSNEKLFF.

The V call is TRBV7-9, the J call TRBJ1-1; D is unclear. V was pared by 3 bases and J by 1 base, with 6 bases between. The CDR3 consists of 13 residues. CDR1 is SEHNR and CDR2 is FQNEAQ in the germline V gene (reference sequence). CDR3 in DNA: TGTGCCAGCAGCTTTTTTTCGAACACTGAAGCTTTCTTT. Amino acid sequence: CASSFFSNTEAFF.

CDR3 sequence (DNA): TGTTCTAGCGGGAGTCTGTACAATGAGCAGTTCTTC. The encoded protein is CSSGSLYNEQFF. This rearrangement joins TRBV28 to TRBJ2-1, with 10 bases lining up with TRBD2. CDR3 length equals 12 residues. Germline CDR1 is MDHEN and CDR2 is SYDVKM.

This clone was counted once. V usage is TRBV28 and J usage is TRBJ1-5; D is ambiguous. The CDR3 extends over 12 amino acids. Trimming removed 10 bases at V and 6 bases at J, with 13 bases between. CDR1 and CDR2 (germline): MDHEN, SYDVKM. DNA for the CDR3: TGTGCCACCTCCACCCGGGGTCAGCCCCAGCATTTT. Amino acid sequence: CATSTRGQPQHF. The full variable domain, in which reference TRBV28 and TRBJ1-5 provide the parts outside the CDR3, is DVKVTQSSRYLVKRTGEKVFLECVQDMDHENMFWYRQDPGLGLRLIYFSYDVKMKEKGDIPEGYSVSREKKERFSLILESASTNQTSMYLCATSTRGQPQHFGDGTRLSIL.

This chain joins TRBV7-2 and TRBJ2-1, with 12 bases lining up with TRBD2. V trimming: 6 bases; J trimming: 9 bases; junction bases outside the gene matches: 6. The CDR3 has 14 amino acids. From germline, CDR1 is SGHTA and CDR2 FQGNSA. CDR3: CASRRTSGVLEQFF. The DNA for the CDR3 is TGTGCCAGCAGAAGGACTAGCGGGGTACTTGAGCAGTTCTTC.

This clone was found a few times. V is TRBV5-4 and J is TRBJ2-1; 9 bases map to TRBD2. Germline V gene data show CDR1 as SGHNT and CDR2 as YYREEE (reference sequence). The CDR3 consists of 14 residues. Losses at the gene ends were 4 bases for V and 10 bases for J; bases not matched to a gene: 9. This chain's CDR3 is CASSTEREAGEQFF. The CDR3 DNA follows: TGTGCCAGCAGCACCGAGCGGGAGGCGGGGGAGCAGTTCTTC.

The chain uses TRBV5-1 and TRBJ1-2; 9 nucleotides line up with TRBD1. This CDR3 region has 13 residues. The germline V gene has CDR1 SGHRS and CDR2 YFSETQ. V was clipped by 0 bases and J by 8 bases; unmatched bases: 2. CDR3 loop: CASSLGTGAGYTF. In DNA form, the CDR3 reads TGCGCCAGCAGCTTGGGGACAGGGGCCGGCTACACCTTC.

The chain recombines TRBV5-1 with TRBJ2-2; 7 bases are shared with TRBD1. Germline values: CDR1 SGHRS, CDR2 YFSETQ. The V and J ends lost 4 bases and 2 bases, in that order; junction bases with no gene match: 5. The CDR3 extends over 15 amino acids. CDR3 in DNA: TGCGCCAGCAGCGTTCAGGGGGAAAACACCGGGGAGCTGTTTTTT. This encodes CASSVQGENTGELFF.

The chain joins TRBV7-8 to TRBJ1-2, with 8 bases lining up with TRBD1. Losses at the gene ends were 4 bases for V and 4 bases for J; bases not matched to a gene: 8. This CDR3 spans 15 amino acids. The germline V gene has CDR1 SGHVS and CDR2 FQNEAQ. This CDR3 reads CASSSSRGRSYGYTF. The DNA for the CDR3 is TGTGCCAGCAGCTCAAGCAGGGGGCGATCCTATGGCTACACCTTC.

This chain joins TRBV4-1 and TRBJ1-1; D is possibly TRBD1 (6 bases). CDR1 and CDR2 (germline): MGHRA, YSYEKL. The CDR3 runs to 20 residues. Trimming cost V 3 bases and J 0 bases, with 26 bases left between them. The CDR3 region has the DNA TGCGCCAGCAGCCAGCTAGGGGGATTGGGGGCCCACTTACTGAACACTGAAGCTTTCTTT. Translating gives CASSQLGGLGAHLLNTEAFF.

This clone showed up just once. The chain carries TRBV11-3 and TRBJ2-7; 7 bases match TRBD1. Germline V gives CDR1 SGHNT, CDR2 YENEEA. CDR3 length equals 14 residues. V shed 4 bases and J 5 bases; nucleotides not matched to a gene: 8. Here the CDR3 DNA reads TGTGCCAGCAGCTCAGGGACAGTGCTGGACGAGCAGTACTTC. Amino acids: CASSSGTVLDEQYF.

The rearrangement uses TRBV5-4 and TRBJ1-1; D is undetermined. This CDR3 has 12 residues. Germline V gene data show CDR1 as SGHNT and CDR2 as YYREEE (reference sequence). The V end lost 2 bases, the J end lost 8 bases, and 10 bases lay between the germline ends. CDR3 in DNA: TGTGCCAGCAGCTTCAAACGGGAAGAAGCTTTCTTT. Protein product: CASSFKREEAFF. Based on the CDR3 plus reference TRBV5-4 and TRBJ1-1, the full variable domain is ETGVTQSPTHLIKTRGQQVTLRCSSQSGHNTVSWYQQALGQGPQFIFQYYREEENGRGNFPPRFSGLQFPNYSSELNVNALELDDSALYLCASSFKREEAFFGQGTRLTVV.

The chain is built from TRBV9 and TRBJ1-5; D may be TRBD1 (6 bases). This CDR3 is 14 amino acids long. The germline V and J ends were trimmed by 4 bases and 7 bases, with 15 bases remaining between them. Per the germline V gene, CDR1 is SGDLS and CDR2 is YYNGEE. CDR3 residues: CASSPMGAGQPQHF. CDR3 nucleotide sequence: TGTGCCAGCAGCCCCATGGGGGCAGGGCAGCCCCAGCATTTT.